The next 10 T cell receptor beta chains were all read from a single sample in a study of blood T cell repertoires in COVID-19. Assay: immunoSEQ multiplex PCR; the TCRdb copy retains only in-frame clones and omits some. This table has approximately 310,000 clones, around 86% appearing once. The sample taken for sequencing was PBMCs or T cells enriched from blood (not recorded which). The receptors stem from a man aged 55 to 69 who had recovered from COVID-19.

The chain couples TRBV6-5 to TRBJ1-5; 8 bases align to TRBD1. With 6 bases clipped from V and 3 bases from J, the junction kept 7 bases outside the gene matches. CDR1 and CDR2 (germline): MNHEY, SVGAGI. CDR3 length: 15 amino acids. The DNA of the CDR3 is TGTGCCAGCAGCCAGGACAGGGAGTTCAATCAGCCCCAGCATTTT. Protein: CASSQDREFNQPQHF.

The sample holds a few counts of this clone. This rearrangement joins TRBV19 to TRBJ1-3; D uncertain. Germline V gene data show CDR1 as LNHDA and CDR2 as SQIVND (reference sequence). The CDR3 contains 16 residues. Deletions cut 1 base from V and 0 bases from J, with 10 bases between. Here the CDR3 reads CASSIVAASSGNTIYF. DNA of the CDR3: TGTGCCAGTAGTATAGTAGCAGCTAGCTCTGGAAACACCATATATTTT.

This chain links TRBV19 with TRBJ1-5; tentative D call: TRBD1 (6 bases). The ends were cut back, 10 bases at V and 0 bases at J, with 13 bases in the middle. The V gene's germline CDR1 is LNHDA and CDR2 SQIVND (reference sequence). This CDR3 is built from 14 residues. CDR3 bases: TGTGCCACCGCAGGGGTGAGTAGCAATCAGCCCCAGCATTTT. Translated: CATAGVSSNQPQHF.

The V call is TRBV7-8, the J call TRBJ1-1, with D unclear. Germline CDR1 SGHVS, CDR2 FQNEAQ. CDR3 length: 14 residues. V lost 5 bases and J 0 bases, leaving 10 bases between the germline ends. CDR3 in amino acids: CASSGGAVNTEAFF. The CDR3 region has the DNA TGTGCCAGCAGCGGAGGAGCGGTGAACACTGAAGCTTTCTTT.

V is TRBV9 and J is TRBJ2-1, with TRBD2 identical over 8 bases. V lost 4 bases and J lost 6; bases outside the gene matches: 9. The CDR3 extends over 15 amino acids. Per germline, CDR1 SGDLS and CDR2 YYNGEE. The CDR3 DNA reads as TGTGCCAGCAGCCCCGGGAGCGGGAGTTTCAATGAGCAGTTCTTC. Its translation is CASSPGSGSFNEQFF.

The rearrangement links TRBV5-1 to TRBJ1-4, with TRBD1 matching over 7 bases. The CDR3 sequence is 15 residues long. Germline-derived CDR1 and CDR2 are SGHRS and YFSETQ. V trimming: 4 bases; J trimming: 0 bases; junction bases outside the gene matches: 3. The DNA of the CDR3 is TGCGCCAGCAGCATCGACAGGGCAACTAATGAAAAACTGTTTTTT. It encodes CASSIDRATNEKLFF.

The rearrangement joins TRBV2 to TRBJ1-1, with D possibly matching TRBD1 (5 bases). CDR1 and CDR2 from the germline V gene are SNHLY and FYNNEI. This CDR3 spans 14 amino acids. The germline V and J ends were trimmed by 8 bases and 6 bases, with 19 bases remaining between them. The CDR3 spells CASPPREGPPEAFF. The CDR3 nucleotides are TGTGCCAGCCCCCCCAGGGAAGGACCCCCTGAAGCTTTCTTT.

The chain joins TRBV30 to TRBJ1-2; possible D gene TRBD1, 6 bases. V lost 2 bases to trimming and J lost 1 base, with 11 bases between them. Germline loops: CDR1 GTSNPN, CDR2 SVGIG (reference sequence). This CDR3 region has 14 residues. The CDR3 DNA sequence: TGTGCCTGGAGTCCCAGAGGGGGTAACTATGGCTACACCTTC. Its translation is CAWSPRGGNYGYTF.

The chain employs TRBV2 and TRBJ1-3; the match to TRBD1 covers 9 bases. Germline lookup yields CDR1 SNHLY and CDR2 FYNNEI. After removal of 1 base from V and 0 bases from J, the junction contained 4 bases not matched to a gene. CDR3 size: 17 residues. The CDR3, as DNA: TGTGCCAGCAGTGAAGGGACAGGGGCCTTCTCTGGAAACACCATATATTTT. It specifies CASSEGTGAFSGNTIYF.

J is TRBJ1-2 and V is TRBV3-1 (or the pseudogene TRBV3-2); possibly TRBD1 for D (6 bases). V was pared by 7 bases and J by 4 bases, with 16 bases between. In germline, CDR1 is LGHDT, CDR2 YNNKEL (reference sequence). This CDR3 region has 14 residues. For the CDR3, the DNA is TGTGCCAGCACCCCTAATTGGGGGCTCTATGGCTACACCTTC. It translates to CASTPNWGLYGYTF.